A selection of T cell receptor beta chains follows, all from one sample in a study of T and B cells in COVID-19 patients. TCRdb redid the calling of the multiplex PCR reads with MiXCR, one entry per CDR3 protein. This table holds over 10,000 distinct CDR3 sequences, about 25% found once. Sequenced: blood. These receptors came from a human donor who had recovered from COVID-19. Each CDR3 is given with its conserved first and last residue. Each record gives: V gene, J gene, CDR3 protein.

>TRBV27|TRBJ2-1
CASSFSSWNEQFF
>TRBV6-1|TRBJ1-4
CASKKGGATGFNEKLFF
>TRBV20-1|TRBJ2-5
CSARDSWETQYF
>TRBV5-1|TRBJ2-3
CASSFTSGGRTDTQYF
>TRBV5-4|TRBJ1-2
CASSLGLENGYTF
>TRBV7-2|TRBJ1-2
CASSLLGSLYGYTF
>TRBV5-5|TRBJ1-6
CASSLNGVVSNNSPLHF
>TRBV5-1|TRBJ2-1
CASSSRWGEQFF
>TRBV6-5|TRBJ2-7
CASSYSLGGAYEQYF
>TRBV5-6|TRBJ2-7
CASSFPLVGTTEQYF
>TRBV12-3/TRBV12-4|TRBJ1-5
CASSLMMGQYQPQHF
>TRBV20-1|TRBJ2-5
CSARQLADQETQYF
>TRBV18|TRBJ2-3
CASSFQGRGTDTQYF
>TRBV6-1|TRBJ1-4
CASSDGVTGSEKLFF
>TRBV27|TRBJ2-1
CASSSSGQRYNEQFF
>TRBV5-1|TRBJ1-5
CASSYGTGGNQPQHF
>TRBV18|TRBJ2-2
CASSNFRTGTNTGELFF
>TRBV12-3/TRBV12-4|TRBJ2-2
CASSLAPTSGSVGELFF
>TRBV10-1|TRBJ2-2
CASSRVGTGELFF
>TRBV19|TRBJ2-7
CASSLPGQGVYEQYF
>TRBV6-4|TRBJ2-2
CASSDSVEYGELFF
>TRBV28|TRBJ2-7
CASRLSQGYEQYF
>TRBV14|TRBJ1-6
CASSQDTRRAYSPLHF
>TRBV12-3/TRBV12-4|TRBJ2-1
CASTPAGTGGGEQFF
>TRBV24-1|TRBJ2-6
CATSDPTVTGANVLTF
>TRBV10-1|TRBJ1-1
CASSESLGDANTEAFF
>TRBV6-1|TRBJ2-3
CASSESPVTDTQYF